This is a list of T cell receptor beta chains from one sample in a study of response to subunit inactivated influenza vaccine. From the RT-PCR reads, TCRdb called clonotypes with MiXCR, one entry per CDR3 protein. Among roughly 780,000 distinct CDR3 sequences, less than 20% were seen once, and the ten largest hold under 13%. The sample was PBMCs from blood, taken approximately 5 days after vaccination. These receptors were taken from a man aged 50-60 years who received an inactivated influenza vaccine. CDR3s include the opening cysteine and the closing phenylalanine or tryptophan. D genes are given only for firm matches. Where a row states a size, it is once, few, many or the class of an expanded clone; other rows omit it.

clone size	V gene	D gene	J gene	CDR3 DNA	CDR3 protein
.	TRBV7-9	TRBD1	TRBJ2-5	TGTGCCAGCAGCTCCGGGACAGGGGCGCTCGAGACCCAGTACTTC	CASSSGTGALETQYF
.	TRBV5-1	.	TRBJ2-3	TGCGCCAGCAGCTTGGCGGCGGGACTGGAGTATTTT	CASSLAAGLEYF
few	TRBV6-5	TRBD1	TRBJ2-7	TGTGCCAGCAGTTACTCGAAGGCAGGGGGCTTTGGAGAGCAGTACTTC	CASSYSKAGGFGEQYF
.	TRBV7-3	TRBD2	TRBJ2-1	TGTGCCAGCAGCTTCCTCTCGGGAGGGCCTAGTGAGCAGTTCTTC	CASSFLSGGPSEQFF
few	TRBV5-1	.	TRBJ1-6	TGCGCCAGCAGCTTGGCGACACCGGGCGATTCACCCCTCCACTTT	CASSLATPGDSPLHF
.	TRBV7-9	.	TRBJ2-1	TGTGCCAGCAGCTTATTGGGGGGTGACTCCTACAATGAGCAGTTCTTC	CASSLLGGDSYNEQFF
.	TRBV20-1	TRBD2	TRBJ2-1	TGCAGTGCTATAATACTAGCGGGAGAAAGCAATGAGCAGTTCTTC	CSAIILAGESNEQFF
.	TRBV5-1	.	TRBJ2-3	TGCGCCAGCAGCTTGGGGAGGGAGAGAGATACGCAGTATTTT	CASSLGRERDTQYF
.	TRBV5-1	TRBD2	TRBJ2-1	TGCGCCAGCAGCATCAGGACTAGCGGGACCAATGAGCAGTTCTTC	CASSIRTSGTNEQFF
few	TRBV28	.	TRBJ2-6	TGTGCCAGCAGTTTAGCTCCCTCTGGGGCCAACGTCCTGACTTTC	CASSLAPSGANVLTF
.	TRBV5-1	.	TRBJ2-3	TGCGCCAGCAGCTTGCGAGGGTTTAGCACAGATACGCAGTATTTT	CASSLRGFSTDTQYF
.	TRBV7-2	.	TRBJ1-2	TGTGCCAGCAGCCCCCAGAGGGGGACTTATGGCTACACCTTC	CASSPQRGTYGYTF
many	TRBV7-9	.	TRBJ2-5	TGTGCCAGCAGTGACTCGGGGGCGGTGACCCAGTACTTC	CASSDSGAVTQYF
few	TRBV20-1	.	TRBJ2-1	TGCAGTGCTAGAGAGGACGCCTACAATGAGCAGTTCTTC	CSAREDAYNEQFF
few	TRBV30	.	TRBJ2-3	TGTGCCTGCCAGACAGGCTTATTCACAGATACGCAGTATTTT	CACQTGLFTDTQYF
few	TRBV20-1	.	TRBJ2-7	TGCAGTGCTAGAGGTATTCCTCAGGAGCAGTACTTC	CSARGIPQEQYF
many	TRBV12-3/TRBV12-4	TRBD1	TRBJ1-1	TGTGCCAGCAGCCCGACGACAGGGATCAACACTGAAGCTTTCTTT	CASSPTTGINTEAFF
many	TRBV28	TRBD2	TRBJ2-2	TGTGCCAGCAGTTTAACCCTACTAGCGGGAGGGTCTGGGGACACCGGGGAGCTGTTTTTT	CASSLTLLAGGSGDTGELFF
few	TRBV4-3	TRBD2	TRBJ2-1	TGCGCCAGCAGCCAGGGACTAGCAGAGCTTAATGAGCAGTTCTTC	CASSQGLAELNEQFF
few	TRBV30	.	TRBJ1-1	TGTGCCTGGAGCGAAGGAGCGAACACTGAAGCTTTCTTT	CAWSEGANTEAFF
few	TRBV12-3/TRBV12-4	.	TRBJ1-3	TGTGCCAGCAGTTTAGAGCCTGGAAACACCATATATTTT	CASSLEPGNTIYF
few	TRBV5-1	.	TRBJ2-7	TGCGCCAGCCAAGAACTAACAGGGCCCACCTACGAGCAGTACTTC	CASQELTGPTYEQYF
.	TRBV18	.	TRBJ2-1	TGTGCCAGCTCACCACCTGACGCCTACAATGAGCAGTTCTTC	CASSPPDAYNEQFF
few	TRBV24-1	TRBD1	TRBJ2-3	TGTGCCACCAGGGGACAGGGGCAGGATACGCAGTATTTT	CATRGQGQDTQYF
.	TRBV11-2	TRBD2	TRBJ2-1	TGTGCCAGCAGCTTAACCGGGGGGAGCTCCTACAATGAGCAGTTCTTC	CASSLTGGSSYNEQFF
many	TRBV3-1	TRBD1	TRBJ2-7	TGTGCCAGCAGCCGCTCCTATGGACAGGGTTACGAGCAGTACTTC	CASSRSYGQGYEQYF
.	TRBV11-1	.	TRBJ2-1	TGTGCCAGCAACAAGGACAGAAACTACAATGAGCAGTTCTTC	CASNKDRNYNEQFF
.	TRBV10-1	.	TRBJ2-3	TGCGCCAGCAGTGCCGGGATCACAGATACGCAGTATTTT	CASSAGITDTQYF
.	TRBV11-2	TRBD2	TRBJ2-3	TGTGCCAGCAGCTTTGGACTAGCGGGAGGCCTCACAGATACGCAGTATTTT	CASSFGLAGGLTDTQYF
.	TRBV7-9	.	TRBJ2-7	TGTGCCAGCAGCTTAGTTACCGGACCCTCCTACGAGCAGTACTTC	CASSLVTGPSYEQYF
.	TRBV5-6	.	TRBJ2-5	TGTGCCAGCAGCTTGGATAGGCGGGGAGACCAGTACTTC	CASSLDRRGDQYF
few	TRBV20-1	TRBD1	TRBJ2-7	TGCAGTGCTAGTGGCCGGTCCGGACAGGGAACGTTCTACGAGCAGTACTTC	CSASGRSGQGTFYEQYF
few	TRBV12-3/TRBV12-4	.	TRBJ2-5	TGTGCCAGCAGTTTAGTTGGGCAGGCTAAACCCACCCAGTACTTC	CASSLVGQAKPTQYF
few	TRBV7-2	TRBD2	TRBJ2-7	TGTGCCAGCAGCTCCACTGGGGGACTAGCGGCAAAGGTGGAGTACTTC	CASSSTGGLAAKVEYF
many	TRBV12-3/TRBV12-4	TRBD2	TRBJ2-1	TGTGCCAGCAGTTTAGCCATGAGCGGGACTAGTGGTAATGAGCAGTTCTTC	CASSLAMSGTSGNEQFF
.	TRBV5-1	.	TRBJ1-5	TGCGCCAGCAGCTTGGAGCCCAGCAATCAGCCCCAGCATTTT	CASSLEPSNQPQHF
.	TRBV6-1	TRBD2	TRBJ2-7	TGTGCCAGCAGTCATAGACTAGCGGACTCCTACGAGCAGTACTTC	CASSHRLADSYEQYF
once	TRBV4-2	.	TRBJ2-2	TGTGCCTGCAGCCAAGAGTCGGGGGCAAACACCGGGGAGCTGTTTTTT	CACSQESGANTGELFF
.	TRBV7-6	TRBD2	TRBJ2-1	TGTGCCAGCAGCTCGGGACTAGCGGGAGTAAGCAATGAGCAGTTCTTC	CASSSGLAGVSNEQFF
many	TRBV4-2	.	TRBJ2-1	TGTGCCAGCAGCCAAGGGCAGGGGGGGGGCAATGAGCAGTTCTTC	CASSQGQGGGNEQFF
.	TRBV20-1	.	TRBJ2-2	TGCAGTGCTAGTCCTCCGCAGAGAGCGAACACCGGGGAGCTGTTTTTT	CSASPPQRANTGELFF